This T cell receptor (beta chain) was identified during a study of regulatory T cells in long-lasting Graves disease. Study-level points and caveats: Among persistent patients, a larger number of public clonotypes were shared (about 3,000) than among newly diagnosed patients (more than 850). The study found lower TCR diversity in persistent Graves' patients than in newly diagnosed ones.

Noted time point: newly diagnosed GD, antithyroid drugs for less than 3 months. PBMC RNA served as the TCR library source. An endocrinology department in Xi'an, China, recruited the patients. Turning to this clonotype: Its target is not known. This likely reflects a read error, since a far larger clone is one base away.

The CDR3 covers 14 residues. The germline CDR1 and CDR2 sequences are SGHRS and YFSETQ. Through Arm-PCR of CDR3 regions and iRepertoire HTBI primers, TCR beta libraries were built. TCRdb called the multiplex PCR reads again in MiXCR, with one record for every CDR3 protein. The sample lists approximately 440,000 distinct CDR3 sequences; around 15% were seen once. These data also featured in a second study, about T cells in Graves' hyperthyroidism and ophthalmopathy.

The chain employs TRBV5-1 and TRBJ1-5, with D perhaps TRBD1 (6 bases). The material was peripheral blood mononuclear cells (PBMCs), obtained at new diagnosis, from a patient treated with antithyroid drugs. The TCR originated in a man aged 40-50 years with Graves disease. The CDR3 DNA sequence: TGTGCCAGCAGCCAAGGTCCCAGGGGTCAGCCCCAGCATTTT. It specifies CASSQGPRGQPQHF. The full variable domain, with the rest looked up from reference TRBV5-1 and TRBJ1-5, is KAGVTQTPRYLIKTRGQQVTLSCSPISGHRSVSWYQQTPGQGLQFLFEYFSETQRNKGNFPGRFSGRQFSNSRSEMNVSTLELGDSALYLCASSQGPRGQPQHFGDGTRLSIL.